This is a list of T cell receptor beta chains from one sample in a study of T cell responses to AZD1222 COVID-19 vaccine. TCRdb's copy holds only in-frame clones and misses some; the assay was immunoSEQ multiplex PCR. The sample has 150,000 to 200,000 clones, around 93% seen once. The sample in question was peripheral blood, obtained on day 0 of AZD1222 vaccination. These receptors all stem from an adult in good health. Both conserved end residues are part of each CDR3. Each record gives: D gene, V gene, J gene, CDR3 length, clone size, CDR3 protein, CDR3 DNA. The D gene is left open where the match is weak. The listing skips clone size in some rows; elsewhere it reads once, few, many or a size class.

>NA|TRBV28|TRBJ2-7|13|NA
CASSSQAPGEQYF
TGTGCCAGCAGTTCCCAAGCCCCGGGAGAGCAGTACTTC
>NA|TRBV25-1|TRBJ1-6|15|NA
CASSESLRPGSPLHF
TGTGCCAGCAGTGAATCCCTACGGCCAGGTTCACCCCTCCACTTT
>TRBD2|TRBV28|TRBJ2-1|16|NA
CASSLGLAGTYNEQFF
TGTGCCAGCAGTTTAGGGCTAGCGGGGACCTACAATGAGCAGTTCTTC
>TRBD1|TRBV12-5|TRBJ2-2|15|NA
CASGGDRGDTGELFF
TGTGCTAGTGGTGGCGACAGGGGCGACACCGGGGAGCTGTTTTTT
>NA|TRBV7-8|TRBJ2-7|13|NA
CASSLNRDYEQYF
TGTGCCAGCAGCTTAAATCGGGACTACGAGCAGTACTTC
>NA|TRBV27|TRBJ2-2|14|NA
CASSFYEDAGELFF
TGTGCCAGCAGTTTTTACGAGGACGCCGGGGAGCTGTTTTTT
>TRBD1|TRBV30|TRBJ2-7|15|NA
CAWSDIRQGSAEQYF
TGTGCCTGGAGTGATATAAGACAGGGATCCGCCGAGCAGTACTTC
>NA|TRBV28|TRBJ1-1|16|NA
CASSPSPGDPNTEAFF
TGTGCCAGCAGTCCATCCCCAGGGGACCCGAACACTGAAGCTTTCTTT
>TRBD2|TRBV18|TRBJ2-5|14|NA
CASSPLAGGETQYF
TGTGCCAGCTCACCCCTAGCGGGTGGTGAGACCCAGTACTTC
>NA|TRBV4-2|TRBJ1-5|16|once
CASSQDTPGSNQPQHF
TGTGCCAGCAGCCAAGACACCCCGGGCAGCAATCAGCCCCAGCATTTT
>TRBD2|TRBV28|TRBJ2-7|14|NA
CASTSPGRGDEQYF
TGTGCCAGCACCTCCCCCGGCCGGGGGGACGAGCAGTACTTC
>TRBD2|TRBV4-1|TRBJ2-1|19|NA
CASSQDPLLGGRAYNEQFF
TGCGCCAGCAGCCAAGATCCCCTCCTGGGCGGGAGGGCCTACAATGAGCAGTTCTTC
>NA|TRBV18|TRBJ2-2|16|once
CASSPMSGSNTGELFF
TGTGCCAGCTCACCAATGAGCGGTTCGAACACCGGGGAGCTGTTTTTT